The T cell receptor beta chain described here comes from a study of blood T cell repertoires in COVID-19. Study background: Samples taken during acute and convalescent COVID-19 were collected in the United States, Italy and Spain.

Per the study methods: How many nucleated cells were present was estimated from reference gene primer amplification. The repertoire was sequenced with immunoSEQ multiplex PCR; TCRdb's copy has only in-frame clones and lacks some. That table gives V, J and clone size, and the DNA gave D and trimming. The sample lists about 170,000 clones; about 87% were seen once. Germline assignment: CDR1 SGHTA and CDR2 FQGNSA. The CDR3 extends over 17 amino acids. The J segment lost 0 bases and the V segment lost 5 bases, leaving 9 bases of the junction unmatched. What was sequenced was peripheral blood. The clonotype was recovered from a man aged 18-30 years with active or convalescent COVID-19. The genes are TRBV7-2 and TRBJ2-4, with 8 nucleotides matching TRBD1. CDR3 in amino acids: CASSTTGTGLAKNIQYF. The CDR3 DNA follows: TGTGCCAGCAGCACCACCGGGACAGGCCTAGCCAAAAACATTCAGTACTTC.